The 23 T cell receptor beta chains in this list originate from one sample, sequenced in a study of blood T cell repertoires in COVID-19. Sequencing was performed with immunoSEQ multiplex PCR; in TCRdb, only in-frame clones are kept and a portion is missing. The sample gives fewer than 200,000 clones, 84% of which show up once; 7.5% to 8% is in the top ten. Sequences were obtained from peripheral blood. All receptors derive from a man in his forties who had recovered from COVID-19.

The CDR3 loop reads CATGNREGETQYF. CDR3 coding DNA: TGTGCCACCGGAAACAGGGAAGGGGAGACCCAGTACTTC. The chain is built from TRBV24-1 and TRBJ2-5, with a weak D call TRBD1 (6 bases). Between the trimmed V and J ends, which lost 9 bases and 5 bases, there was a span of 15 bases. There are 13 residues in the CDR3. Germline CDR1 reads KGHDR; CDR2 reads SFDVKD.

The V call is TRBV7-2, the J call TRBJ2-3; D is uncertain. This CDR3 contains 15 residues. Trimming took off 1 base at V and 5 bases at J, with 13 bases between the two ends. Germline V gene lookup returns CDR1 SGHTA and CDR2 FQGNSA. The CDR3 sequence is CASSLVSRNRDTQYF. DNA of the CDR3: TGTGCCAGCAGCTTAGTCTCCAGGAACAGAGATACGCAGTATTTT.

The chain uses TRBV25-1 and TRBJ1-1; 7 bases are a match to TRBD1. With V trimmed by 6 bases and J by 4 bases, 8 bases remained unmatched. Germline V gene data show CDR1 as MGHDK and CDR2 as SYGVNS. The CDR3 runs to 14 residues. CDR3 bases: TGTGCCAGCAGAACCGGGGCAGGGGGCACTGAAGCTTTCTTT. Translated, it gives CASRTGAGGTEAFF.

The V gene is TRBV28, the J gene TRBJ2-4; possibly TRBD2 for D (5 bases). Trimming cost V 8 bases and J 4 bases, with 21 bases left between them. The germline V gene has CDR1 MDHEN and CDR2 SYDVKM. CDR3 length: 16 residues. The CDR3 nucleotides read TGTGCCAGCGGGGAGACCCAAGAACTATATAAAAACATTCAGTACTTC. The encoded protein is CASGETQELYKNIQYF. The full variable domain, its missing parts supplied by reference TRBV28 and TRBJ2-4, is DVKVTQSSRYLVKRTGEKVFLECVQDMDHENMFWYRQDPGLGLRLIYFSYDVKMKEKGDIPEGYSVSREKKERFSLILESASTNQTSMYLCASGETQELYKNIQYFGAGTRLSVL.

The table lists this clone with a count of one. The chain links TRBV23-1 to TRBJ1-1; D is perhaps TRBD1 (5 bases). TRBV23-1 is an ORF, and what it does is uncertain. Deletions cut 11 bases from V and 5 bases from J, with 21 bases between. This CDR3 region has 14 residues. The CDR3 nucleotides read TGCGCCTCACTACCGGGACTCCCAACAACTGAAGCTTTCTTT. This codes for CASLPGLPTTEAFF.

This clone was recorded only once. V usage is TRBV10-3 and J usage is TRBJ1-6, with 10 positions matching TRBD1. This CDR3 is built from 14 residues. V lost 4 bases and J lost 9; bases outside the gene matches: 3. In germline, CDR1 is ENHRY, CDR2 SYGVKD. The CDR3 sequence is CAISGQGASSPLHF. CDR3 nucleotides: TGTGCCATCAGTGGACAGGGGGCTAGTTCACCCCTCCACTTT.

J is TRBJ1-5 and V is TRBV10-3; no firm D call. The germline V gene encodes CDR1 ENHRY and CDR2 SYGVKD. This CDR3 has 12 residues. The V end lost 3 bases, the J end lost 5 bases, and 5 bases lay between the germline ends. DNA for the CDR3: TGTGCCATCAGTGAACGGGATCAGCCCCAGCATTTT. Translated, it gives CAISERDQPQHF.

The chain links TRBV19 to TRBJ2-7, with D possibly being TRBD1 (6 bases). The V end was cut by 1 base, the J end by 3 bases, with 13 bases between. Germline loops: CDR1 LNHDA, CDR2 SQIVND (reference sequence). There are 15 residues in the CDR3. CDR3 residues: CASSIGDTAVYEQYF. The DNA for the CDR3 is TGTGCCAGTAGTATAGGGGACACGGCAGTCTACGAGCAGTACTTC. Filled out from reference TRBV19 and TRBJ2-7, the complete variable domain reads DGGITQSPKYLFRKEGQNVTLSCEQNLNHDAMYWYRQDPGQGLRLIYYSQIVNDFQKGDIAEGYSVSREKKESFPLTVTSAQKNPTAFYLCASSIGDTAVYEQYFGPGTRLTVT.

V and J are TRBV19 and TRBJ1-5; 9 nucleotides agree with TRBD1. V was clipped by 1 base and J by 5 bases; unmatched bases: 6. This CDR3 contains 16 residues. Germline CDR1 and CDR2: LNHDA and SQIVND (reference sequence). CDR3 amino acids: CASSIVTGGTDQPQHF. CDR3 bases: TGTGCCAGTAGTATAGTTACAGGGGGCACGGATCAGCCCCAGCATTTT. Full variable domain (outside the CDR3, taken from reference TRBV19 and TRBJ1-5): DGGITQSPKYLFRKEGQNVTLSCEQNLNHDAMYWYRQDPGQGLRLIYYSQIVNDFQKGDIAEGYSVSREKKESFPLTVTSAQKNPTAFYLCASSIVTGGTDQPQHFGDGTRLSIL.

The gene calls are TRBV3-1 (or the pseudogene TRBV3-2) and TRBJ2-7, with TRBD1 matching over 9 bases. The CDR3 loop spans 20 amino acids. From germline, CDR1 is LGHDT and CDR2 YNNKEL (reference sequence). Germline trimming cut 4 bases from V and 6 bases from J; bases unmatched to any gene: 25. The CDR3 sequence is CASSPDFLRDRAPYDFEQYF. The DNA for the CDR3 is TGTGCCAGCAGCCCCGACTTCCTCCGGGACAGGGCACCATACGATTTCGAGCAGTACTTC.

This clone was detected a few times. The CDR3: CASSYGQGKSPLHF. CDR3 sequence (DNA): TGTGCCAGCAGCTATGGACAGGGCAAATCACCCCTCCACTTT. The chain uses TRBV5-8 and TRBJ1-6; 8 bases map to TRBD1. The V segment lost 3 bases and the J segment 10 bases; nucleotides outside the gene matches: 6. CDR1 is SGHTS and CDR2 is YDEGEE in the germline V gene. The CDR3 loop spans 14 amino acids.

The chain carries TRBV5-6 and TRBJ1-6; D is uncertain. The germline V gene encodes CDR1 SGHDT and CDR2 YYEEEE. The ends were cut back, 5 bases at V and 0 bases at J, with 9 bases in the middle. CDR3 length equals 15 residues. The CDR3 DNA is TGTGCCAGCAGGGGCTCAATCTCCTATAATTCACCCCTCCACTTT. It specifies CASRGSISYNSPLHF.

V is TRBV6-4 and J is TRBJ2-2; 7 bases fit TRBD2. V lost 8 bases to trimming and J lost 5 bases; unmatched junction nucleotides: 11. The CDR3 length is 15 residues. Germline loops: CDR1 MRHNA, CDR2 SNTAGT. CDR3 protein: CASPKGGGETGELFF. In nucleotides, the CDR3 is TGTGCCAGCCCCAAGGGCGGGGGAGAGACCGGGGAGCTGTTTTTT.

The V and J genes are TRBV7-8 and TRBJ2-5, with a tentative D call TRBD2 (5 bases). The CDR3 consists of 13 residues. Trimming took 8 bases from V and 5 from J, leaving 15 bases between them. Germline-derived CDR1 and CDR2 are SGHVS and FQNEAQ. The CDR3 loop is CASALALGETQYF. CDR3 sequence (DNA): TGTGCCAGCGCCCTAGCCCTGGGGGAGACCCAGTACTTC.

This chain uses TRBV6-1 with TRBJ2-7; D is perhaps TRBD1 (7 bases). The V and J ends lost 3 bases and 5 bases respectively, with 14 bases between them. Germline assignment: CDR1 MNHNS and CDR2 SASEGT. This CDR3 comprises 14 residues. CDR3 amino acids: CASSEPEGAHEQYF. CDR3 DNA: TGTGCCAGCAGTGAGCCGGAGGGGGCCCACGAGCAGTACTTC.

This chain links TRBV7-2 with TRBJ2-7; tentatively, D is TRBD1 (6 bases). The germline V gene has CDR1 SGHTA and CDR2 FQGNSA. V dropped 5 bases and J dropped 2 bases, with 13 bases sitting between them. This CDR3 region has 14 residues. The CDR3 protein is CASSRGSGTYEQYF. The CDR3 DNA reads as TGTGCCAGCAGCAGGGGGTCAGGAACCTACGAGCAGTACTTC.

The chain uses TRBV9 and TRBJ2-5; D not certain. Trimming shortened V by 2 bases and J by 0 bases, and 11 bases separated the two germline ends. CDR1 SGDLS and CDR2 YYNGEE come from the germline V gene. The CDR3 totals 15 residues. Here the CDR3 DNA reads TGTGCCAGCAGCGTCGGAGTTGGGTACCAAGAGACCCAGTACTTC. It yields the protein CASSVGVGYQETQYF.

This clone was observed once. CDR3 residues: CASSRARTDEQYF. The DNA for the CDR3 is TGCGCCAGCAGCCGCGCTCGGACAGACGAGCAGTACTTC. The genes are TRBV4-1 and TRBJ2-7; the D gene is possibly TRBD1 (6 bases). Trimming shortened V by 4 bases and J by 5 bases, and 12 bases separated the two germline ends. Germline CDR1 reads MGHRA; CDR2 reads YSYEKL. There are 13 residues in the CDR3.

This chain joins TRBV30 and TRBJ1-2; tentatively, D is TRBD1 (5 bases). Germline CDR1 GTSNPN, CDR2 SVGIG (reference sequence). V lost 5 bases, J lost 7 bases, and 14 bases lay in between. The CDR3 has 12 amino acids. The CDR3 spells CAWGWGDSGYTF. CDR3 nucleotide sequence: TGTGCCTGGGGCTGGGGGGATTCTGGCTACACCTTC.

This clone has more than one count but fewer than ten. CDR3 coding DNA: TGTGCCTGGAAGACAGGGGGGTGGAACACTGAAGCTTTCTTT. Its translation: CAWKTGGWNTEAFF. The chain is built from TRBV30 and TRBJ1-1, with TRBD1 matching 9 bases. CDR3 length equals 14 residues. V lost 4 bases, J lost 1 base, and 4 bases stayed unmatched. Per germline, CDR1 GTSNPN and CDR2 SVGIG (reference sequence).

The chain is built from TRBV30 and TRBJ2-4; maybe TRBD2 (5 bases). V lost 3 bases and J lost 0, with 12 bases in between. Germline CDR1 is GTSNPN and CDR2 is SVGIG (reference sequence). The CDR3 consists of 15 residues. CDR3 coding DNA: TGTGCCTGGAGCTCAGCGGTACAAGCCAAAAACATTCAGTACTTC. Its protein product is CAWSSAVQAKNIQYF.

The chain joins TRBV24-1 to TRBJ2-3; a weak D match, TRBD1 (6 bases). V lost 3 bases and J 3 bases, leaving 12 bases between the germline ends. Germline CDR1 reads KGHDR; CDR2 reads SFDVKD. The CDR3 sequence is 15 residues long. CDR3 nucleotide sequence: TGTGCCACCAGTGATAAACAGGGTAATACAGATACGCAGTATTTT. Amino acids: CATSDKQGNTDTQYF.

The chain has TRBV7-2 and TRBJ2-5; unclear D gene. CDR1 SGHTA and CDR2 FQGNSA come from the germline V gene. The V end lost 3 bases, the J end lost 2 bases, and 10 bases lay between the germline ends. CDR3 length: 14 residues. The CDR3 region has the DNA TGTGCCAGCAGCTTGCGCCGCGTACAAGAGACCCAGTACTTC. Protein: CASSLRRVQETQYF.